Sequencing of this T cell receptor beta chain was carried out in a study of T cell repertoires in cytomegalovirus infection. Study outcomes and limitations: Clonotypes of TCR beta that were HLA-C-restricted and CMV-specific dominated the ex vivo response.

TCRdb itself ran the reads through MiXCR, one entry per CDR3 protein. The table includes some 590,000 distinct CDR3 sequences, under 45% detected once. A note on this clonotype: Its antigen is as yet unknown.

The junction had 16 bases not matched to a gene; V was cut back by 4 bases and J by 3 bases. CDR1 and CDR2 from the germline V gene are SEHNR and FQNEAQ (reference sequence). The CDR3 is 19 residues long. The TCR was taken from a human donor in good health (CMV status not recorded). Some clones in this sample may be carry-over from other donors' samples. This rearrangement joins TRBV7-9 to TRBJ2-1; 9 bases agree with TRBD2. This specimen consisted of cultured PBMCs, obtained from culture after CMV antigen stimulation. In DNA, the CDR3 is TGTGCCAGCAGCTCCTCGTTTGGTAGCGGGGGCCCGAACTACAATGAGCAGTTCTTC. This encodes CASSSSFGSGGPNYNEQFF.